These 18 T cell receptor beta chains originate from one sample sequenced in a study of T cell responses to AZD1222 COVID-19 vaccine. Generated by immunoSEQ multiplex PCR, the TCRdb table keeps only in-frame clones and is missing some. The data contain roughly 170,000 clones, 85% to 95% of them singletons. Specimen: peripheral blood, collected on day 0 of AZD1222 vaccination. The receptors come from an adult in good health.

The V and J genes are TRBV2 and TRBJ1-2; a weak D match, TRBD1 (6 bases). Trimming shortened V by 8 bases and J by 7 bases, and 20 bases separated the two germline ends. Germline V lookup: CDR1 SNHLY, CDR2 FYNNEI. This CDR3 is 14 amino acids long. CDR3 loop: CASSPSGVRGGYTF. CDR3 in DNA: TGTGCCAGCTCCCCCTCGGGGGTCAGGGGTGGCTACACCTTC.

V gene TRBV6-2 or TRBV6-3 combines with J gene TRBJ1-1; tentative D call: TRBD1 (5 bases). The CDR3 length is 13 residues. Germline CDR1 reads MNHEY; CDR2 reads SVGEGT. V shed 5 bases and J shed 6 bases, with 13 bases lying between them. CDR3 in amino acids: CASSINGDPEAFF. The CDR3 coding sequence is TGTGCCAGCAGTATAAACGGGGACCCTGAAGCTTTCTTT.

The J gene is TRBJ2-1, the V gene TRBV5-1; D unresolved. V lost 0 bases, J lost 0 bases, and 7 bases lay in between. Germline V CDR1 and CDR2: SGHRS, YFSETQ. The length of the CDR3 is 15 residues. Here the CDR3 DNA reads TGCGCCAGCAGCTTGGAAGATTACTCCTACAATGAGCAGTTCTTC. Protein sequence: CASSLEDYSYNEQFF.

This sequence joins TRBV3-1 (or the pseudogene TRBV3-2) and TRBJ1-4, with D possibly being TRBD1 (5 bases). The ends were cut back, 4 bases at V and 8 bases at J, with 29 bases in the middle. The length of the CDR3 is 19 residues. CDR1 and CDR2 (germline): LGHDT, YNNKEL (reference sequence). The CDR3 sequence is CASSLPGPRVGKVREKLFF. The DNA of the CDR3 is TGTGCCAGCAGCCTGCCGGGACCCCGGGTGGGCAAGGTTCGAGAAAAACTGTTTTTT.

This clone was counted a single time. The genes are TRBV28 and TRBJ2-2; 10 bases are shared with TRBD1. CDR3 length: 15 amino acids. Germline CDR1 reads MDHEN; CDR2 reads SYDVKM. V lost 6 bases, J lost 3 bases, and 4 bases stayed unmatched. CDR3 DNA: TGTGCCAGCAGATCCGGGACAGGGGACACCGGGGAGCTGTTTTTT. This sequence encodes CASRSGTGDTGELFF.

The rearrangement joins TRBV23-1 to TRBJ2-1; 7 positions agree with TRBD1. TRBV23-1 counts as an open reading frame of uncertain function. Trimming took 2 bases from V and 0 from J; bases not matched to a gene: 7. This CDR3 region has 17 residues. CDR3 residues: CASSQTPGQASYNEQFF. The CDR3 nucleotides are TGCGCCAGCAGTCAAACCCCCGGACAGGCCTCCTACAATGAGCAGTTCTTC.

The chain joins TRBV3-1 (or the pseudogene TRBV3-2) to TRBJ2-3, with 10 bases aligning to TRBD2. CDR3 length: 15 residues. Germline CDR1 and CDR2: LGHDT and YNNKEL (reference sequence). V shed 5 bases, J shed 5 bases, and the junction held 7 bases outside the gene matches. The DNA of the CDR3 is TGTGCCAGCAGCGACCAGCGGGGGGGAGGAGATACGCAGTATTTT. Protein: CASSDQRGGGDTQYF.

The chain uses TRBV6-2 or TRBV6-3 and TRBJ1-2, with 8 bases fitting TRBD1. Trimming removed 2 bases from V and 4 bases from J; junction bases left unmatched: 9. The CDR3 runs to 16 residues. Germline V gene sequence: CDR1 MNHEY, CDR2 SVGEGT. The CDR3 region has the DNA TGTGCCAGCAGTTACGAGTCAGGGGGCCTGGGCTATGGCTACACCTTC. It specifies CASSYESGGLGYGYTF.

This clone appeared once. The chain uses TRBV6-5 and TRBJ1-1; TRBD1 agrees at 7 bases. CDR1 is MNHEY and CDR2 is SVGAGI in the germline V gene. The CDR3 runs to 12 residues. The ends lost 6 bases at V and 10 bases at J; junction bases unmatched: 8. The CDR3 sequence is CASSAGGRGAFF. The CDR3, as DNA: TGTGCCAGCAGCGCAGGGGGTAGAGGAGCTTTCTTT.

The rearrangement joins TRBV28 to TRBJ1-5; 8 nucleotides agree with TRBD1. The CDR3 contains 14 residues. Germline assignment: CDR1 MDHEN and CDR2 SYDVKM. The V segment lost 6 bases and the J segment 3 bases; nucleotides outside the gene matches: 4. CDR3 amino acids: CASSRTGNNQPQHF. CDR3 bases: TGTGCCAGCAGCCGGACAGGGAACAATCAGCCCCAGCATTTT.

This chain links TRBV24-1 with TRBJ2-5; 7 bases line up with TRBD2. The CDR3 runs 15 residues. CDR1 and CDR2 (germline): KGHDR, SFDVKD. The ends lost 6 bases at V and 2 bases at J; junction bases unmatched: 8. The CDR3 region is CATSTLGGGQETQYF. In DNA, the CDR3 is TGTGCCACCAGTACCCTGGGCGGGGGTCAAGAGACCCAGTACTTC.

This chain links TRBV27 with TRBJ1-2, with D unclear. Germline V gene data show CDR1 as MNHEY and CDR2 as SMNVEV (reference sequence). V dropped 0 bases and J dropped 2 bases, with 4 bases sitting between them. The CDR3 totals 13 residues. The CDR3 DNA follows: TGTGCCAGCAGTTTATCAACGAACTATGGCTACACCTTC. Its translation is CASSLSTNYGYTF.

The chain recombines TRBV6-5 with TRBJ1-6; D might be TRBD1 (6 bases). The CDR3 runs to 15 residues. The germline V gene encodes CDR1 MNHEY and CDR2 SVGAGI. The V end was cut by 4 bases, the J end by 6 bases, with 13 bases between. The CDR3 here is CASSLTGRTNSPLHF. CDR3 coding DNA: TGTGCCAGCAGTTTAACAGGGCGGACTAATTCACCCCTCCACTTT.

The CDR3 loop reads CASSSDRGSEKLFF. The CDR3, as DNA: TGTGCCAGCAGCTCGGACAGGGGAAGTGAAAAACTGTTTTTT. This sequence joins TRBV7-2 and TRBJ1-4; 9 bases match TRBD1. The CDR3 is made up of 14 amino acids. Trimming took 4 bases from V and 7 from J; bases not matched to a gene: 4. From germline, CDR1 is SGHTA and CDR2 FQGNSA.

The rearrangement uses TRBV2 and TRBJ1-2, with D maybe TRBD1 (6 bases). The germline V and J ends were trimmed by 6 bases and 0 bases, with 26 bases remaining between them. The CDR3 loop spans 19 amino acids. CDR1 and CDR2 from the germline V gene are SNHLY and FYNNEI. The CDR3 coding sequence is TGTGCCAGCAGACAGGGTAGAAGGGTCAGGGGTTCCACTAACTATGGCTACACCTTC. Its protein is CASRQGRRVRGSTNYGYTF.

The chain couples TRBV29-1 to TRBJ2-5; 9 nucleotides align to TRBD1. V lost 4 bases to trimming and J lost 5 bases; unmatched junction nucleotides: 5. The CDR3 is 13 residues long. The germline V gene has CDR1 SQVTM and CDR2 ANQGSEA. The CDR3 region is CSVAQGAAETQYF. Written as DNA, the CDR3 is TGCAGCGTTGCACAGGGGGCCGCGGAGACCCAGTACTTC.

The V call is TRBV27, the J call TRBJ1-1; D call uncertain. CDR3 length: 16 amino acids. CDR1 and CDR2 from the germline V gene are MNHEY and SMNVEV (reference sequence). V was shortened by 1 base and J by 1 base, with 13 bases between the two germline ends. As DNA, the CDR3 is TGTGCCAGCAGTTTATATATAGGAGAAGCGAACACTGAAGCTTTCTTT. Its translation is CASSLYIGEANTEAFF.

The V and J genes are TRBV30 and TRBJ1-5; TRBD1 aligns across 10 bases. CDR1 is GTSNPN, CDR2 SVGIG, per germline (reference sequence). The J segment lost 7 bases and the V segment lost 4 bases, leaving 7 bases of the junction unmatched. The CDR3 is 14 amino acids. The CDR3 reads CAWTRQGARQPQHF. The CDR3 nucleotides read TGTGCCTGGACCCGACAGGGGGCAAGGCAGCCCCAGCATTTT.